This paragraph covers one TCR beta chain sequence. Its antigen remains unidentified. Qualities for individual bases were not recorded, and no much larger clone is one base off. These data belong to a study of shared clonotypes between healthy human individuals (dated by TCRdb to 2018 to 2020). The study in broad terms: The cohort included a few men and two women between 18 and 49 years of age. For each donor, three plates each were used for CD4 naive and CD4 memory, two plates were used for CD8 naive, and one plate was used for CD8 memory. To estimate repertoire size and how much clonotypes are shared between individuals, the study performed deep sequencing of blood TCR repertoires from five healthy adults. Different laboratories and diverse techniques were used to prepare libraries and sequence TCR repertoires, to increase sequencing depth and limit assay-specific biases. Between about 0.85 and 9.5 billion PBMCs per donor were obtained by leukapheresis.

The germline V end is reduced by 3 bases and the J end by 5 bases; junction bases left unmatched: 12. Looking up the germline V gene yields CDR1 SGHDT and CDR2 YYEEEE. Measured from the cysteine to the phenylalanine, the CDR3 is 17 residues long. The only DNA kept is the CDR3, 51 bases in frame from the first base. Using the deep immunoSEQ assay, multiplex PCR amplified TCR CDR3 regions from genomic DNA. Extracted genomic DNA from each cell subset was distributed evenly across all wells of several immunoSEQ 96-well plates, and each plate was treated as a replicate. For sorted subsets, around 200 ng genomic DNA, equal to tens of thousands of T cell genomes, was loaded into each replicate PCR. Purified libraries were measured with a Qubit 3.0 fluorometer, size-checked on a Bioanalyzer 2100, and measured again with the KAPA Library Quantification kit. Every immunoSEQ 96-well plate was sequenced on a separate single-read 150-cycle Illumina NextSeq 550 flow cell. In the paper's pipeline: Because the immunoSEQ output included only junctional sequences and no quality scores, the filtering could not be the same as the filtering used for full-length reads. Sequences were annotated with PyIR, a Python wrapper for IgBLAST v1.9, and V/J genes and CDR3 were assigned using IMGT germline references. Reads were filtered out if the reads had weak V/J assignments (E-value above 1e-6), no CDR3, stop codons, out-of-frame junctions, or ambiguous translated residues. V3J clonotypes were defined by identical inferred V gene, J gene, and CDR3 amino acid sequence. The percentage overlap between two repertoires was calculated by dividing the number of shared unique clonotypes by the size of the smaller repertoire. RTK rarefaction, the Chao1 estimator, and Recon v2.1 estimates of unobserved clonotypes were used to assess repertoire richness. Generation probabilities were computed with OLGA for all TCRbeta clonotypes obtained by the gDNA method from several donors. TCRdb obtained this table from immuneACCESS and retained in-frame rearrangements with V and J assigned. These tables miss some clones; where compared with another copy, unresolved V genes account for less than half of the shortfall, and the remainder is unexplained. The DNA gave D and trimming, while V, J and clone size come from that table. The sample yields a few million clones; just over 90% were counted once. About 1.6% of the sample is taken by the ten largest.

The full study reports these points: Pairwise subsampling led to the expectation that sequencing depth would affect the degree of clonotype sharing among donors. Rarefaction of sorted-subset datasets indicated incomplete sequencing despite the large sequencing depth. Sampling was restricted to blood, and TCR repertoires in tissue are likely to differ from TCR repertoires in blood. Compared with non-shared clonotypes, the clonotypes found in all four sorted-subset donors had higher generation probabilities. Because the study included only a small number of donors, the genetic and exposure-history diversity represented was limited. Naive subsets generally had larger estimated clonotype richness than memory subsets did. When a handful of donors were compared, the shared fraction of clonotypes was roughly 5% for naive CD4, 3.5% to 4% for naive CD8, about 2.4% for memory CD4, and 0.4% for memory CD8.

CD8 naive samples consisted of CD45RO-negative cells that were positively selected for CCR7, yielding a CD45RA+CCR7+ population without TemRA cells. Healthy HIV-negative adults with no recently reported acute infections or vaccinations were included as donors. Every donor was a Caucasian adult living in Nashville, Tennessee, USA. After blood collection by leukapheresis, PBMCs were isolated using Ficoll-Histopaque density gradient centrifugation and then cryopreserved in the vapor phase of liquid nitrogen. Analytical flow cytometry was used to check the purity and quantity of every magnetically sorted T cell population. Genomic DNA was isolated from each sorted fraction and quantified by UV absorbance on a Nanodrop 2000c.

The rearranged segments are TRBV5-6 and TRBJ2-5; the central 11 bases match TRBD1. The sequenced sample was naive CD8+ T cells from PBMCs. The cell subset or site label of this sample denotes: CD45RA+CCR7+. The sequence came from a man younger than 35 in good health. Some clones in this sample may be carry-over from other donors' samples. The sequence in DNA is TGTGCCAGCAGCTCCGGAATCAGGACAGGGGGCGCGGAGACCCAGTACTTC. Its translation reads: CASSSGIRTGGAETQYF. Reference TRBV5-6 and TRBJ2-5 proteins supply the regions before and after the CDR3; the full variable domain is: DAGVTQSPTHLIKTRGQQVTLRCSPKSGHDTVSWYQQALGQGPQFIFQYYEEEERQRGNFPDRFSGHQFPNYSSELNVNALLLGDSALYLCASSSGIRTGGAETQYFGPGTRLLVL.